This is a list of T cell receptor beta chains from one sample in a study of blood T cell repertoires in COVID-19. TCRdb's table, derived via immunoSEQ multiplex PCR, lists solely in-frame clones and lacks some. This table holds approximately 150,000 clones, approximately 84% found once. Material for sequencing was peripheral blood. The receptors derive from a human donor in a cohort sampled during active COVID-19. CDR3s include the opening cysteine and the closing phenylalanine or tryptophan. A D gene is named only where the DNA matches it firmly. For some rows the clone size is stated as once, few or many, or as a class when expanded; others skip it.

clone size	D gene	V gene	J gene	CDR3 protein	CDR3 DNA
once	TRBD1	TRBV7-9	TRBJ1-2	CASTHEGAPNYGYTF	TGTGCCAGCACCCACGAGGGGGCTCCTAACTATGGCTACACCTTC
once	TRBD1	TRBV29-1	TRBJ2-2	CSGDSPNTGELFF	TGCAGCGGGGACAGCCCGAACACCGGGGAGCTGTTTTTT
NA	TRBD1	TRBV5-1	TRBJ2-1	CASEAGGAGYNEQFF	TGCGCCAGCGAAGCAGGGGGCGCGGGATACAATGAGCAGTTCTTC
few	NA	TRBV7-2	TRBJ1-1	CASSLRANTEAFF	TGTGCCAGCAGCCTTCGAGCTAACACTGAAGCTTTCTTT
many	TRBD1	TRBV11-2	TRBJ1-6	CASSLRTGGSSYNSPLHF	TGTGCCAGCAGCTTACGGACAGGGGGTAGCTCCTATAATTCACCCCTCCACTTT
many	NA	TRBV29-1	TRBJ1-2	CSVVAGNYGYTF	TGCAGCGTTGTGGCGGGGAACTATGGCTACACCTTC
NA	TRBD2	TRBV5-1	TRBJ2-7	CASSPGLAGASYEQYF	TGCGCCAGCAGCCCGGGACTAGCGGGGGCGTCCTACGAGCAGTACTTC
NA	NA	TRBV5-4	TRBJ1-3	CASSRGGDGSGNTIYF	TGTGCCAGCAGCCGAGGGGGGGACGGCTCTGGAAACACCATATATTTT
NA	TRBD1	TRBV3-1/TRBV3-2	TRBJ1-1	CASSLRDSEAFF	TGTGCCAGCAGCCTCCGGGACAGTGAAGCTTTCTTT
NA	TRBD2	TRBV2	TRBJ2-3	CASSERKRGVGTDTQYF	TGTGCCAGCAGTGAACGCAAGCGGGGGGTCGGCACAGATACGCAGTATTTT
NA	NA	TRBV3-1/TRBV3-2	TRBJ2-1	CASSLARGEQFF	TGTGCCAGCAGCCTAGCTAGAGGTGAGCAGTTCTTC
NA	NA	TRBV5-1	TRBJ2-7	CASSPEGTLSSHEQYF	TGCGCCAGCAGCCCCGAGGGGACACTCTCTAGTCACGAGCAGTACTTC
once	NA	TRBV29-1	TRBJ1-1	CSVYRETDTEAFF	TGCAGCGTTTACCGGGAGACGGACACTGAAGCTTTCTTT
once	TRBD1	TRBV4-1	TRBJ1-5	CASSQATGGANQPQHF	TGCGCCAGCAGCCAAGCGACAGGGGGGGCAAATCAGCCCCAGCATTTT
NA	TRBD2	TRBV19	TRBJ2-1	CASRSGGANEQFF	TGTGCCAGTAGGAGCGGGGGGGCGAATGAGCAGTTCTTC
NA	NA	TRBV5-4	TRBJ2-3	CASSLGGLMTDTQYF	TGTGCCAGCAGCTTGGGGGGACTGATGACGGATACGCAGTATTTT
NA	NA	TRBV4-1	TRBJ2-3	CASRKAGVGTDTQYF	TGCGCCAGCAGAAAAGCAGGGGTAGGCACAGATACGCAGTATTTT
NA	TRBD1	TRBV5-1	TRBJ2-6	CASSLKLTGQGYSGANVLTF	TGCGCCAGCAGCTTGAAACTAACGGGACAGGGGTACTCTGGGGCCAACGTCCTGACTTTC
NA	NA	TRBV25-1	TRBJ2-5	CASSEYRGTDQETQYF	TGTGCCAGCAGTGAATATCGGGGGACTGATCAAGAGACCCAGTACTTC
NA	TRBD2	TRBV5-5	TRBJ2-1	CASSFVLAEHNEQFF	TGTGCCAGCAGCTTTGTCCTAGCGGAACACAATGAGCAGTTCTTC
NA	TRBD1	TRBV19	TRBJ2-7	CASSPRQGAEQYF	TGTGCCAGTAGCCCGAGACAGGGAGCCGAGCAGTACTTC
NA	TRBD2	TRBV6-2/TRBV6-3	TRBJ2-1	CASSYSRLAEGPDEQFF	TGTGCCAGCAGTTACTCGAGGCTAGCGGAGGGCCCAGATGAGCAGTTCTTC
NA	TRBD2	TRBV7-2	TRBJ2-2	CASSLVGTSPGELFF	TGTGCCAGCAGCTTAGTAGGGACTAGCCCCGGGGAGCTGTTTTTT
few	TRBD1	TRBV5-4	TRBJ2-7	CASSSGQGFYEQYF	TGTGCCAGCAGCTCGGGACAGGGGTTCTACGAGCAGTACTTC
NA	NA	TRBV2	TRBJ2-1	CASSGVEQFF	TGTGCCAGCAGTGGAGTTGAGCAGTTCTTC
once	NA	TRBV5-1	TRBJ2-7	CASSLADNSIREQYF	TGCGCCAGCAGCTTGGCGGACAACAGCATTAGAGAGCAGTACTTC
NA	TRBD2	TRBV7-9	TRBJ2-3	CASSAALAGPDTQYF	TGTGCCAGCAGCGCCGCTCTAGCGGGGCCGGATACGCAGTATTTT
NA	NA	TRBV7-9	TRBJ1-1	CASSLVQGRNTEAFF	TGTGCCAGCAGCTTAGTTCAGGGTAGGAACACTGAAGCTTTCTTT
NA	TRBD1	TRBV11-1	TRBJ2-3	CASSNNRGQTQYF	TGTGCCAGCAGCAACAACAGGGGGCAGACGCAGTATTTT
NA	TRBD2	TRBV5-4	TRBJ2-3	CASSPRLAGAETDTQYF	TGTGCCAGCAGCCCCAGACTAGCGGGGGCCGAAACAGATACGCAGTATTTT
NA	NA	TRBV7-9	TRBJ2-3	CASSLGLANTDTQYF	TGTGCCAGCAGCTTAGGGCTAGCAAACACAGATACGCAGTATTTT
NA	NA	TRBV3-1/TRBV3-2	TRBJ2-6	CASSQEAGSGANVLTF	TGTGCCAGCAGCCAAGAGGCCGGGTCTGGGGCCAACGTCCTGACTTTC
NA	TRBD2	TRBV19	TRBJ2-7	CASSIALTAGGEQYF	TGTGCCAGTAGTATAGCGTTGACAGCCGGGGGGGAGCAGTACTTC
few	TRBD2	TRBV7-9	TRBJ2-5	CASSLRLAGAETQYF	TGTGCCAGCAGCTTAAGACTAGCGGGCGCGGAGACCCAGTACTTC
NA	NA	TRBV7-2	TRBJ2-3	CASSPGTDTQYF	TGTGCCAGCAGCCCAGGGACAGATACGCAGTATTTT
NA	NA	TRBV7-8	TRBJ1-1	CASSLASVQGRVRATEAFF	TGTGCCAGCAGCTTAGCATCAGTACAGGGTAGGGTCAGAGCCACTGAAGCTTTCTTT
NA	TRBD1	TRBV30	TRBJ1-1	CAWTLDRDTEAFF	TGTGCCTGGACCCTGGACAGGGACACTGAAGCTTTCTTT
once	NA	TRBV2	TRBJ2-3	CASSEGGQNTDTQYF	TGTGCCAGCAGTGAAGGGGGGCAGAACACAGATACGCAGTATTTT
NA	NA	TRBV3-1/TRBV3-2	TRBJ1-1	CASSPRGFGNTEAFF	TGTGCCAGCAGCCCCCGGGGGTTCGGGAACACTGAAGCTTTCTTT
NA	NA	TRBV7-3	TRBJ2-1	CASSLNPAYNEQFF	TGTGCCAGCAGCCTTAACCCAGCCTACAATGAGCAGTTCTTC
NA	TRBD2	TRBV11-1	TRBJ2-2	CASSLVASGTGELFF	TGTGCCAGCAGCTTAGTGGCTAGCGGGACGGGGGAGCTGTTTTTT
NA	NA	TRBV2	TRBJ2-5	CASSIYMQETQYF	TGTGCCAGCAGTATATACATGCAAGAGACCCAGTACTTC
NA	TRBD2	TRBV7-3	TRBJ2-2	CASSPRLAGGTGELFF	TGTGCCAGCAGCCCGCGACTAGCGGGAGGGACCGGGGAGCTGTTTTTT
NA	NA	TRBV19	TRBJ2-1	CASSGRWGDNEQFF	TGTGCCAGTTCAGGGCGGTGGGGGGACAATGAGCAGTTCTTC
few	NA	TRBV5-1	TRBJ2-1	CASSSRDSYNEQFF	TGCGCCAGCAGCTCGAGGGACTCCTACAATGAGCAGTTCTTC
NA	NA	TRBV15	TRBJ1-4	CATSRDGIPNEKLFF	TGTGCCACCAGCAGAGACGGGATACCTAATGAAAAACTGTTTTTT
NA	TRBD1	TRBV5-4	TRBJ2-7	CASSTGTGVYEQYF	TGTGCCAGCAGCACCGGGACAGGGGTTTACGAGCAGTACTTC
NA	NA	TRBV30	TRBJ1-3	CAWRGHGFSGNTIYF	TGTGCCTGGAGGGGACACGGCTTCTCTGGAAACACCATATATTTT
NA	NA	TRBV3-1/TRBV3-2	TRBJ2-1	CASSQGFTGYNEQFF	TGTGCCAGCAGCCAAGGCTTTACAGGCTACAATGAGCAGTTCTTC
few	TRBD1	TRBV5-1	TRBJ2-1	CASSPYRGAYNEQFF	TGCGCCAGCAGCCCGTACAGGGGGGCCTACAATGAGCAGTTCTTC